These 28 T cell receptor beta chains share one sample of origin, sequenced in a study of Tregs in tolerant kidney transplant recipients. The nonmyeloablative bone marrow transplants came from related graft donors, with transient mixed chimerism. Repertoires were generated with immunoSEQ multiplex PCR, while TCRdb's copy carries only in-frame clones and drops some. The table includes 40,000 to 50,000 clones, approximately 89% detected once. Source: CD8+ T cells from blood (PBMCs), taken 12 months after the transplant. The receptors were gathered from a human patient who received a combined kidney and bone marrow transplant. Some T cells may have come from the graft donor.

CDR3 sequence: CASRPWDRGYEQYF. The CDR3 nucleotides read TGTGCCAGCCGGCCTTGGGACAGGGGCTACGAGCAGTACTTC. The J gene is TRBJ2-7, the V gene TRBV19; 10 bases match TRBD1. J was trimmed by 3 bases and V by 9 bases; bases with no gene match: 8. The germline CDR1 and CDR2 sequences are LNHDA and SQIVND (reference sequence). The CDR3 has 14 amino acids.

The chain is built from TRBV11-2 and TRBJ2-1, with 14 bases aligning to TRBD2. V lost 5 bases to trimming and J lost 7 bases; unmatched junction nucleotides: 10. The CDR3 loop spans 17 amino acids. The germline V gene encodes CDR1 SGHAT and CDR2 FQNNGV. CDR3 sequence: CASSQAGTSGRVNEQFF. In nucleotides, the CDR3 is TGTGCCAGCAGCCAAGCTGGGACTAGCGGGAGAGTAAATGAGCAGTTCTTC.

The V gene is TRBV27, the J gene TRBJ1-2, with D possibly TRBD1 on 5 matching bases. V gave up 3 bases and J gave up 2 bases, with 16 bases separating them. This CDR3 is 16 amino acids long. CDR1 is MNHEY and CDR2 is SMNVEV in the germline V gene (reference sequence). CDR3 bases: TGTGCCAGCAGTTTTGTCCCGACAGACGCCAACTATGGCTACACCTTC. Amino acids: CASSFVPTDANYGYTF.

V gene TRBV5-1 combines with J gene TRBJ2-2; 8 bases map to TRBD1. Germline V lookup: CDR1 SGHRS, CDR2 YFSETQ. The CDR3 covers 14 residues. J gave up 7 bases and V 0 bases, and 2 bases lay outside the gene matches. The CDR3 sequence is CASSLGQGSGELFF. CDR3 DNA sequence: TGCGCCAGCAGCTTGGGACAGGGGAGCGGGGAGCTGTTTTTT.

The CDR3 is CASSLHGQGGIYYGYTF. In DNA form, the CDR3 reads TGTGCCAGCAGTTTACATGGACAGGGCGGCATATACTATGGCTACACCTTC. The chain couples TRBV27 to TRBJ1-2; 8 nucleotides align to TRBD1. This CDR3 region has 17 residues. The trim removed 2 bases at V and 3 bases at J, leaving 11 bases unmatched. Germline CDR1 reads MNHEY; CDR2 reads SMNVEV (reference sequence).

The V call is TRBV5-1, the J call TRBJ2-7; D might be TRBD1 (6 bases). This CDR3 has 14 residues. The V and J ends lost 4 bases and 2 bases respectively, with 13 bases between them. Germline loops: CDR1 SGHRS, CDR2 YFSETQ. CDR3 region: CASSGTGQAYEQYF. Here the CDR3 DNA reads TGCGCCAGCAGCGGGACGGGACAAGCCTACGAGCAGTACTTC. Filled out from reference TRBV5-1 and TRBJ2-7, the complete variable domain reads KAGVTQTPRYLIKTRGQQVTLSCSPISGHRSVSWYQQTPGQGLQFLFEYFSETQRNKGNFPGRFSGRQFSNSRSEMNVSTLELGDSALYLCASSGTGQAYEQYFGPGTRLTVT.

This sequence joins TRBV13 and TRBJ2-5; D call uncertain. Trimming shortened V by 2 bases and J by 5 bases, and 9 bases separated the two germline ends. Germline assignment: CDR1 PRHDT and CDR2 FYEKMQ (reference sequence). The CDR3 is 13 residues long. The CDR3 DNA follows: TGTGCCAGCAGCTTAATGTTTCCGGAGACCCAGTACTTC. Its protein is CASSLMFPETQYF.

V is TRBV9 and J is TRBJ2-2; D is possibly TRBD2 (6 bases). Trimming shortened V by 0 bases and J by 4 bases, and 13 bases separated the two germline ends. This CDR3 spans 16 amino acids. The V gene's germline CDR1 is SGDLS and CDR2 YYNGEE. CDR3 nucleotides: TGTGCCAGCAGCGTAGGGTCTAGCGCTCTCACCGGGGAGCTGTTTTTT. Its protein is CASSVGSSALTGELFF.

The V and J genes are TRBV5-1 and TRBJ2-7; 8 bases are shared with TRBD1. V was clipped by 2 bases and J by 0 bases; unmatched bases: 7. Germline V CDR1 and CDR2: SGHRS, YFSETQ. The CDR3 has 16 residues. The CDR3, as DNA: TGCGCCAGCAGCTTCAGTGGGGACAGGACCTCCTACGAGCAGTACTTC. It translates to CASSFSGDRTSYEQYF.

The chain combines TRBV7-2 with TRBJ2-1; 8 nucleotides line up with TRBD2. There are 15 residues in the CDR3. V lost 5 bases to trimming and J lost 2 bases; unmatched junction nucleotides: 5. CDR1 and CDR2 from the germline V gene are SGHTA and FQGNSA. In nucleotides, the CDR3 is TGTGCCAGCAGCCAAACTAGCGGCCCCTACAATGAGCAGTTCTTC. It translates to CASSQTSGPYNEQFF.

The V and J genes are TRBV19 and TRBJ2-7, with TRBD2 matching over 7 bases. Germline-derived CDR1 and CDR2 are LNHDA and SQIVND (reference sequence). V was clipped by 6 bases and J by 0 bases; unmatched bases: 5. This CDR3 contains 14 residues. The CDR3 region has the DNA TGTGCCAGTAGCAGCGCTAGCGGCTCCTACGAGCAGTACTTC. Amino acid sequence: CASSSASGSYEQYF.

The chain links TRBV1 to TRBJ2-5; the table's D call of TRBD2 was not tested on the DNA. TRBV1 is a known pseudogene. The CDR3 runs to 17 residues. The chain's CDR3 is CTSSTPPLAGLLETQYF. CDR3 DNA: TGCACCAGCAGCACACCACCCCTAGCGGGACTGCTAGAGACCCAGTACTTC.

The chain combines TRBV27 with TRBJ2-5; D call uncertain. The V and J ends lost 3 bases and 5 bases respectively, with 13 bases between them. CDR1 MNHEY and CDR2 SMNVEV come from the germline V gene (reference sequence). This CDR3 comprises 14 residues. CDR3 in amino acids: CASSFGLGVETQYF. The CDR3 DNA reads TGTGCCAGCAGTTTCGGCCTCGGAGTGGAGACCCAGTACTTC.

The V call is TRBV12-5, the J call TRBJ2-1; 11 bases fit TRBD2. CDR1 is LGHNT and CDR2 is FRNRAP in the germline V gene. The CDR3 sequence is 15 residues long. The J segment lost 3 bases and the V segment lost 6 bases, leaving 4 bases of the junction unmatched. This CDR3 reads CASGSGLAVYNEQFF. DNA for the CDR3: TGTGCTAGTGGCTCGGGACTAGCGGTCTACAATGAGCAGTTCTTC.

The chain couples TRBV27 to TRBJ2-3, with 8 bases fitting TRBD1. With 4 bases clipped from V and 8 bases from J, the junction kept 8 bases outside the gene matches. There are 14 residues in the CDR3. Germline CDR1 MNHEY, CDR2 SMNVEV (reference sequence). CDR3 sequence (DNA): TGTGCCAGCAGTTGGACAGGGCAGCACCGTACGCAGTATTTT. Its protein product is CASSWTGQHRTQYF.

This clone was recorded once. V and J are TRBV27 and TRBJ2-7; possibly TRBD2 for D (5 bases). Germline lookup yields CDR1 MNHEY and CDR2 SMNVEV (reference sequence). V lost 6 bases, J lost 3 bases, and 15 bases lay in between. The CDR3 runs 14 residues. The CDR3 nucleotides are TGTGCCAGCAGCCCCAGCGGCTCCCTCTACGAGCAGTACTTC. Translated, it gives CASSPSGSLYEQYF.

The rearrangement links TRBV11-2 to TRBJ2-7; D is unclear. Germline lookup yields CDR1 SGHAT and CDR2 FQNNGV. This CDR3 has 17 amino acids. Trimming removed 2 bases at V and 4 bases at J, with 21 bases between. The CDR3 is CASSLFPGSDLHYEQYF. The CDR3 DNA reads TGTGCCAGCAGCTTATTTCCAGGTTCGGATCTGCATTACGAGCAGTACTTC.

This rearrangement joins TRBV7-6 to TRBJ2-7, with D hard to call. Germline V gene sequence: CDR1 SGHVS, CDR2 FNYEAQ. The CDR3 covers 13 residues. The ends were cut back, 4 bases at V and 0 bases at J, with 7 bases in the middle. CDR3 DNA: TGTGCCAGCAGCTCGTCCCCCTCCTACGAGCAGTACTTC. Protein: CASSSSPSYEQYF.

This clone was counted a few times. CDR3 bases: TGTGCCAGCAGCTTGGAACAGGGGGCAGGCTACGAGCAGTACTTC. Translated, it gives CASSLEQGAGYEQYF. The J gene is TRBJ2-7, the V gene TRBV5-8, with 9 nucleotides matching TRBD1. The germline gives CDR1 SGHTS, CDR2 YDEGEE. The V and J ends lost 0 bases and 3 bases, in that order; junction bases with no gene match: 4. The CDR3 is 15 amino acids. Filled out from reference TRBV5-8 and TRBJ2-7, the complete variable domain reads EAGVTQSPTHLIKTRGQQATLRCSPISGHTSVYWYQQALGLGLQFLLWYDEGEERNRGNFPPRFSGRQFPNYSSELNVNALELEDSALYLCASSLEQGAGYEQYFGPGTRLTVT.

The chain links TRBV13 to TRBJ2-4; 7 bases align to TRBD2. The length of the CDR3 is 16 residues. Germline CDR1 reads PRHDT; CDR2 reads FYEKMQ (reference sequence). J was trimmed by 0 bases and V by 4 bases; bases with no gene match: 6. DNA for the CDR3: TGTGCCAGCAGCTCCCAAATAGCGGGAGCCAAAAACATTCAGTACTTC. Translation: CASSSQIAGAKNIQYF.

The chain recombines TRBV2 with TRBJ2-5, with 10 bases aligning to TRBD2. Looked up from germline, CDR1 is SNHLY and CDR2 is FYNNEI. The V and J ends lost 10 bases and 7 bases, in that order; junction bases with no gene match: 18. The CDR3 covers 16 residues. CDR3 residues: CATPGEAGGRFGTQYF. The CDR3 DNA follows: TGTGCCACCCCTGGGGAAGCGGGAGGGAGGTTCGGGACCCAGTACTTC. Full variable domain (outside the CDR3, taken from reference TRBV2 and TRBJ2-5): EPEVTQTPSHQVTQMGQEVILRCVPISNHLYFYWYRQILGQKVEFLVSFYNNEISEKSEIFDDQFSVERPDGSNFTLKIRSTKLEDSAMYFCATPGEAGGRFGTQYFGPGTRLLVL.

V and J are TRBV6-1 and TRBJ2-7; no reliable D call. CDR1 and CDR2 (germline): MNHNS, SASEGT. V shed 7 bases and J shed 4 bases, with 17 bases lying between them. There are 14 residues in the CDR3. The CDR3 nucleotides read TGTGCCAGCAAACAAGGAACAGAGATTTACGAGCAGTACTTC. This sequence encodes CASKQGTEIYEQYF.

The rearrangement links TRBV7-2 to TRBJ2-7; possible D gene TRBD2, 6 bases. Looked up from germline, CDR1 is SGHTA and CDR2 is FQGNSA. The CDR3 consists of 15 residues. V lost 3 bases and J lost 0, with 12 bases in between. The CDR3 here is CASSFFPGSSYEQYF. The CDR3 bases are TGTGCCAGCAGCTTTTTCCCCGGGAGCTCCTACGAGCAGTACTTC.

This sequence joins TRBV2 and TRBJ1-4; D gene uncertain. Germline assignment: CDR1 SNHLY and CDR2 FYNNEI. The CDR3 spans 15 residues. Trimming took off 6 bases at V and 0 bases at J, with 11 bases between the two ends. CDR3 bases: TGTGCCAGCAGGGAAACCCGCGCAACTAATGAAAAACTGTTTTTT. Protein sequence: CASRETRATNEKLFF.

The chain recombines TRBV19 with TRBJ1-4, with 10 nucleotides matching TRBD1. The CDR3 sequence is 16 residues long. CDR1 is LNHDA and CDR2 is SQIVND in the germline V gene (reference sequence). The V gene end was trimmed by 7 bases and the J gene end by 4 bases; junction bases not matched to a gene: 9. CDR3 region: CASTSGTGAHNEKLFF. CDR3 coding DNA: TGTGCCAGTACCTCGGGGACAGGGGCCCATAATGAAAAACTGTTTTTT.

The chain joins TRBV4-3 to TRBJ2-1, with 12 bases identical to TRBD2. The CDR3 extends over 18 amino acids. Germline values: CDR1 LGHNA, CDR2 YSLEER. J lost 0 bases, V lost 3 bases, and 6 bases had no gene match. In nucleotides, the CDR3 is TGCGCCAGCAGCCAGGAACTAGCGGGAGGCACCTCCTACAATGAGCAGTTCTTC. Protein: CASSQELAGGTSYNEQFF.

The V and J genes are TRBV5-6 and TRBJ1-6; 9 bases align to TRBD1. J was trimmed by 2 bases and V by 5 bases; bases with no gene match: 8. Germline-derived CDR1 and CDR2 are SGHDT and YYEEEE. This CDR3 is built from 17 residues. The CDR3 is CASRGRQGVTYNSPLHF. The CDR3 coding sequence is TGTGCCAGCAGAGGTCGACAGGGGGTGACCTATAATTCACCCCTCCACTTT. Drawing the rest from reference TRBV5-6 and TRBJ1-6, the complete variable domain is DAGVTQSPTHLIKTRGQQVTLRCSPKSGHDTVSWYQQALGQGPQFIFQYYEEEERQRGNFPDRFSGHQFPNYSSELNVNALLLGDSALYLCASRGRQGVTYNSPLHFGNGTRLTVT.

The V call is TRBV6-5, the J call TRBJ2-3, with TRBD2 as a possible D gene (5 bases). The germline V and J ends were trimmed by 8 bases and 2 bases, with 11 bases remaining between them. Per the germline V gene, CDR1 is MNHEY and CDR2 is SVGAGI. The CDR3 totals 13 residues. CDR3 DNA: TGTGCCAGCCAGAGGACTGCCACAGATACGCAGTATTTT. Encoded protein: CASQRTATDTQYF.